The 26 T cell receptor beta chains presented below share a single source sample, sequenced in a study of Ad26.COV2.S vaccination and SARS-CoV-2 variants. The treatment: roughly 19 received Ad26.COV2.S at low or high dose, single or two shots; 5 received placebo; per-sample allocation not given. Day 63 following the first vaccine or placebo injection was when the samples were taken. Clones were read by immunoSEQ multiplex PCR, and TCRdb kept only the in-frame ones, dropping some. The sample yields 300,000 to 400,000 clones, 85% seen once. Specimen: peripheral blood, collected in a trial of Ad26.COV2.S vaccine versus placebo. These receptors were obtained from a person aged 18-60 years who received the Ad26.COV2.S COVID-19 vaccine or a placebo.

The chain has TRBV5-6 and TRBJ2-7; 11 bases agree with TRBD1. The CDR3 loop spans 17 amino acids. J was trimmed by 6 bases and V by 4 bases; bases with no gene match: 15. Looked up from germline, CDR1 is SGHDT and CDR2 is YYEEEE. In nucleotides, the CDR3 is TGTGCCAGCAGCCTGGACAGGGGGCTGGTCCTCTGGTCCGAGCAGTACTTC. Protein: CASSLDRGLVLWSEQYF. Drawing the rest from reference TRBV5-6 and TRBJ2-7, the complete variable domain is DAGVTQSPTHLIKTRGQQVTLRCSPKSGHDTVSWYQQALGQGPQFIFQYYEEEERQRGNFPDRFSGHQFPNYSSELNVNALLLGDSALYLCASSLDRGLVLWSEQYFGPGTRLTVT.

This clone appeared a single time. V and J are TRBV21-1 and TRBJ2-7; TRBD2, the table's D call, lacks a check against the DNA. TRBV21-1 is noted as a pseudogene. The CDR3 consists of 14 residues. The CDR3 reads CASSKGRKVGEQYF. CDR3 nucleotides: TGTGCCAGCAGCAAAGGGAGAAAAGTAGGCGAGCAGTACTTC.

Written as DNA, the CDR3 is TGTGCCACCAGCAGAGGGGGAGCGGGAGGTTCCTACGAGCAGTACTTC. This encodes CATSRGGAGGSYEQYF. The chain uses TRBV15 and TRBJ2-7; 9 bases match TRBD2. CDR1 and CDR2 from the germline V gene are LNHNV and YYDKDF (reference sequence). V lost 1 base, J lost 1 base, and 5 bases stayed unmatched. The CDR3 covers 16 residues. Using reference TRBV15 and TRBJ2-7 for the parts outside the CDR3, the full variable domain is DAMVIQNPRYQVTQFGKPVTLSCSQTLNHNVMYWYQQKSSQAPKLLFHYYDKDFNNEADTPDNFQSRRPNTSFCFLDIRSPGLGDTAMYLCATSRGGAGGSYEQYFGPGTRLTVT.

The V gene is TRBV6-5, the J gene TRBJ2-2; D remains unclear. Trimming left V 1 base short and J 2 bases short, with 8 bases between. Germline CDR1 is MNHEY and CDR2 is SVGAGI. The CDR3 runs 15 residues. The CDR3 nucleotides are TGTGCCAGCAGTTACTGGGGAAAAAACACCGGGGAGCTGTTTTTT. Its protein product is CASSYWGKNTGELFF.

The CDR3 DNA reads as TGTGCCACCAAAGTGGACCCGGGCGAGCAGTACTTC. Its protein is CATKVDPGEQYF. The J gene is TRBJ2-7, the V gene TRBV2; D remains unclear. CDR3 length: 12 amino acids. In germline, CDR1 is SNHLY, CDR2 FYNNEI. V was shortened by 10 bases and J by 6 bases, with 16 bases between the two germline ends.

The genes are TRBV2 and TRBJ1-5, with TRBD1 matching over 7 bases. This CDR3 is built from 14 residues. Germline assignment: CDR1 SNHLY and CDR2 FYNNEI. With 6 bases clipped from V and 3 bases from J, the junction kept 5 bases outside the gene matches. The CDR3 sequence is CASRRTGSNQPQHF. The CDR3 DNA follows: TGTGCCAGCAGGAGGACAGGATCCAATCAGCCCCAGCATTTT.

The rearrangement joins TRBV6-6 to TRBJ2-1; D is possibly TRBD1 (6 bases). V lost 2 bases and J lost 6, with 11 bases in between. The CDR3 loop spans 14 amino acids. Per germline, CDR1 MNHNY and CDR2 SVGAGI (reference sequence). Here the CDR3 DNA reads TGTGCCAGCAGTTACGTGGGGGCTGGCAATGAGCAGTTCTTC. Amino acids: CASSYVGAGNEQFF.

The chain carries TRBV2 and TRBJ2-7; D may match TRBD1 or TRBD2 (5 bases each). Germline V lookup: CDR1 SNHLY, CDR2 FYNNEI. The CDR3 runs to 13 residues. The V and J ends lost 5 bases and 0 bases respectively, with 8 bases between them. The CDR3 sequence: CASSPGTSYEQYF. CDR3 bases: TGTGCCAGCAGTCCCGGGACCTCCTACGAGCAGTACTTC. The full variable domain, its missing parts supplied by reference TRBV2 and TRBJ2-7, is EPEVTQTPSHQVTQMGQEVILRCVPISNHLYFYWYRQILGQKVEFLVSFYNNEISEKSEIFDDQFSVERPDGSNFTLKIRSTKLEDSAMYFCASSPGTSYEQYFGPGTRLTVT.

DNA of the CDR3: TGTGCCAGCAGCTTGGACAGGGCTTCCGTCGGGGAGCTGTTTTTT. Translating gives CASSLDRASVGELFF. The chain uses TRBV11-2 and TRBJ2-2; 8 bases agree with TRBD1. V was clipped by 3 bases and J by 7 bases; unmatched bases: 7. The V gene's germline CDR1 is SGHAT and CDR2 FQNNGV. This CDR3 has 15 amino acids.

The chain recombines TRBV7-9 with TRBJ1-4; possibly TRBD1 for D (6 bases). The ends were cut back, 5 bases at V and 1 base at J, with 14 bases in the middle. Germline CDR1 is SEHNR and CDR2 is FQNEAQ (reference sequence). The CDR3 spans 16 residues. This CDR3 is CASSPGQRVTNEKLFF. Here the CDR3 DNA reads TGTGCCAGCAGCCCCGGACAGCGAGTAACTAATGAAAAACTGTTTTTT.

The chain has TRBV6-5 and TRBJ2-1; 11 bases fit TRBD1. The CDR3 consists of 15 residues. V trimming: 6 bases; J trimming: 8 bases; junction bases outside the gene matches: 9. CDR1 MNHEY and CDR2 SVGAGI come from the germline V gene. The CDR3 loop reads CASRRTGGSRDEQFF. The DNA for the CDR3 is TGTGCCAGCAGAAGGACAGGGGGCTCGAGGGATGAGCAGTTCTTC.

The rearrangement uses TRBV6-6 and TRBJ2-5; 7 positions match TRBD2. There are 14 residues in the CDR3. Germline CDR1 reads MNHNY; CDR2 reads SVGAGI (reference sequence). Unmatched junction bases numbered 1, after V lost 2 bases and J lost 1 base. CDR3 coding DNA: TGTGCCAGCAGTTACAGCGGGGTCCAAGAGACCCAGTACTTC. Translating gives CASSYSGVQETQYF.

The chain recombines TRBV30 with TRBJ2-1; 12 bases align to TRBD2. Germline CDR1 is GTSNPN and CDR2 is SVGIG (reference sequence). After removal of 2 bases from V and 12 bases from J, the junction contained 11 bases not matched to a gene. The CDR3 has 15 residues. CDR3 in amino acids: CAWSTGLAGSGGQFF. The CDR3 coding sequence is TGTGCCTGGAGTACCGGACTAGCGGGGTCCGGCGGGCAGTTCTTC.

The CDR3 bases are TGCGCCAGCAGCTTGGGCGCCACCAGGAACACTGAAGCTTTCTTT. This translates into CASSLGATRNTEAFF. The rearrangement links TRBV5-1 to TRBJ1-1, with unresolved D. V was shortened by 0 bases and J by 1 base, with 10 bases between the two germline ends. CDR1 is SGHRS and CDR2 is YFSETQ in the germline V gene. The CDR3 spans 15 residues.

The chain employs TRBV19 and TRBJ2-3, with TRBD2 identical over 10 bases. The CDR3 extends over 15 amino acids. V shed 2 bases, J shed 8 bases, and the junction held 7 bases outside the gene matches. In germline, CDR1 is LNHDA, CDR2 SQIVND (reference sequence). DNA of the CDR3: TGTGCCAGTAGTATACTAGCGGGAGATGTAGGTACGCAGTATTTT. Amino acid sequence: CASSILAGDVGTQYF.

V gene TRBV7-2 combines with J gene TRBJ2-1, with D hard to call. This CDR3 comprises 11 residues. In germline, CDR1 is SGHTA, CDR2 FQGNSA. V lost 2 bases, J lost 10 bases, and 6 bases lay in between. The CDR3 DNA follows: TGTGCCAGCAGCTTATTCCAAGAGCAGTTCTTC. Translated, it gives CASSLFQEQFF.

The genes are TRBV7-9 and TRBJ2-5, with D hard to call. V was shortened by 6 bases and J by 2 bases, with 1 base between the two germline ends. This CDR3 region has 10 residues. Germline CDR1 reads SEHNR; CDR2 reads FQNEAQ (reference sequence). The CDR3 sequence: CASSQETQYF. CDR3 sequence (DNA): TGTGCCAGCAGTCAAGAGACCCAGTACTTC.

This chain uses TRBV12-5 with TRBJ2-7, with 10 nucleotides matching TRBD1. Germline V lookup: CDR1 LGHNT, CDR2 FRNRAP. The CDR3 has 14 amino acids. Trimming cost V 6 bases and J 4 bases; bases outside gene matches: 6. The CDR3 here is CASGRTGGFYEQYF. For the CDR3, the DNA is TGTGCTAGTGGGCGGACAGGGGGTTTTTACGAGCAGTACTTC. Combining the CDR3 with reference TRBV12-5 and TRBJ2-7 gives the whole variable domain DARVTQTPRHKVTEMGQEVTMRCQPILGHNTVFWYRQTMMQGLELLAYFRNRAPLDDSGMPKDRFSAEMPDATLATLKIQPSEPRDSAVYFCASGRTGGFYEQYFGPGTRLTVT.

The rearrangement joins TRBV19 to TRBJ2-1, with a possible D match to TRBD1 (7 bases). Per germline, CDR1 LNHDA and CDR2 SQIVND (reference sequence). Trimming took off 7 bases at V and 7 bases at J, with 26 bases between the two ends. The CDR3 is made up of 17 amino acids. CDR3 bases: TGTGCCAGTAAGGGGACTGGGACAGCGGGTTCTCTGAATGAGCAGTTCTTC. Protein: CASKGTGTAGSLNEQFF.

In DNA form, the CDR3 reads TGCGCCAGCAGCTTGGTATCAGTCTACGAGCAGTACTTC. Translating gives CASSLVSVYEQYF. This chain uses TRBV5-1 with TRBJ2-7; no clear D gene. Trimming stripped 0 bases from V and 3 bases from J, with 7 bases between. Germline V gene data show CDR1 as SGHRS and CDR2 as YFSETQ. The CDR3 is 13 amino acids.

This chain connects TRBV12-5 to TRBJ1-1; D not certain. The V end was cut by 1 base, the J end by 1 base, with 10 bases between. The CDR3 is made up of 15 amino acids. Germline assignment: CDR1 LGHNT and CDR2 FRNRAP. CDR3 amino acids: CASGLEGAANTEAFF. CDR3 nucleotide sequence: TGTGCTAGTGGTTTGGAGGGTGCCGCGAACACTGAAGCTTTCTTT.

The chain couples TRBV6-6 to TRBJ2-1; tentative D call: TRBD2 (6 bases). Germline lookup yields CDR1 MNHNY and CDR2 SVGAGI (reference sequence). The CDR3 spans 15 residues. The V end lost 4 bases, the J end lost 4 bases, and 14 bases lay between the germline ends. CDR3 sequence reads: CASSSHSGGYNEQFF. Written as DNA, the CDR3 is TGTGCCAGCAGTTCCCATAGCGGAGGATACAATGAGCAGTTCTTC.

V usage is TRBV28 and J usage is TRBJ1-5; no reliable D call. Trimming pared 3 bases from V and 2 bases from J, leaving 11 bases between. Looked up from germline, CDR1 is MDHEN and CDR2 is SYDVKM. The CDR3 runs 15 residues. The CDR3 bases are TGTGCCAGCAGTTTTTCCCTCGGCGGCAATCAGCCCCAGCATTTT. It codes for CASSFSLGGNQPQHF.

The V gene is TRBV5-4, the J gene TRBJ1-1; 7 bases agree with TRBD1. The junction had 8 bases not matched to a gene; V was cut back by 3 bases and J by 0 bases. This CDR3 has 16 amino acids. CDR1 is SGHNT, CDR2 YYREEE, per germline (reference sequence). The CDR3 DNA reads as TGTGCCAGCAGCTCGTATACAGGGGCGGTGAACACTGAAGCTTTCTTT. Protein product: CASSSYTGAVNTEAFF.

This sequence joins TRBV28 and TRBJ2-2, with a weak D call TRBD1 (6 bases). The CDR3 loop spans 15 amino acids. Deletions cut 6 bases from V and 3 bases from J, with 14 bases between. CDR1 and CDR2 (germline): MDHEN, SYDVKM. The DNA for the CDR3 is TGTGCCAGCAGCATAGGGCAGGGGCACACCGGGGAGCTGTTTTTT. As protein: CASSIGQGHTGELFF.

The chain recombines TRBV2 with TRBJ2-2; 10 bases map to TRBD2. The CDR3 runs 15 residues. The V gene end was trimmed by 8 bases and the J gene end by 2 bases; junction bases not matched to a gene: 5. Germline CDR1 SNHLY, CDR2 FYNNEI. The CDR3 DNA follows: TGTGCCAGCGCTGGACTAGCGGACAACACCGGGGAGCTGTTTTTT. It translates to CASAGLADNTGELFF.